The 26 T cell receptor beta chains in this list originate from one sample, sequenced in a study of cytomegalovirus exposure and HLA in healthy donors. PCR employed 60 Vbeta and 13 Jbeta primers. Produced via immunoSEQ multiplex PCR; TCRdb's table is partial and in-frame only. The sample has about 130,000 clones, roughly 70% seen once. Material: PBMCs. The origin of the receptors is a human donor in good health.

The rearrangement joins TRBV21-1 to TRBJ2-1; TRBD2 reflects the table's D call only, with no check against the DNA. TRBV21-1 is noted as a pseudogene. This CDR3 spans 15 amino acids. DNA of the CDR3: TGTGCCAGCAGCATAGGCCGGAGCTCCTACAATGAGCAGTTCTTC. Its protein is CASSIGRSSYNEQFF.

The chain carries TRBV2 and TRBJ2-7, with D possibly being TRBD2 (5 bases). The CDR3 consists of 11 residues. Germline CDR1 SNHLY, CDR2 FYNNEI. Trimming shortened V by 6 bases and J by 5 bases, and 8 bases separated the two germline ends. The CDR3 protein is CASRRADEQYF. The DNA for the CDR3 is TGTGCCAGCAGGCGGGCAGACGAGCAGTACTTC.

The CDR3, as DNA: TGTGCCAGCAGTTCGAACCCACGGACAGGGTCAGACGAGCAGTACTTC. Amino acid sequence: CASSSNPRTGSDEQYF. This sequence joins TRBV28 and TRBJ2-7, with 8 bases lining up with TRBD1. V dropped 4 bases and J dropped 5; count of bases not matched to a gene: 13. The germline gives CDR1 MDHEN, CDR2 SYDVKM. CDR3 size: 16 residues.

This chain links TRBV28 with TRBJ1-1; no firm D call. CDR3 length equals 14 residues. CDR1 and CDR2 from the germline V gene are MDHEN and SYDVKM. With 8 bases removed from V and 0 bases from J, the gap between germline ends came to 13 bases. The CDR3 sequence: CASRGPSMNTEAFF. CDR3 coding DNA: TGTGCCAGCCGCGGTCCGAGCATGAACACTGAAGCTTTCTTT.

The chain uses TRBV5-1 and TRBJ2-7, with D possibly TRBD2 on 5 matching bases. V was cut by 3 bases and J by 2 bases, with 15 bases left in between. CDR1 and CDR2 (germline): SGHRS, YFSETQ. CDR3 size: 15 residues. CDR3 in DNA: TGCGCCAGCAGCTACCGGGATTCGCAAACCTACGAGCAGTACTTC. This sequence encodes CASSYRDSQTYEQYF.

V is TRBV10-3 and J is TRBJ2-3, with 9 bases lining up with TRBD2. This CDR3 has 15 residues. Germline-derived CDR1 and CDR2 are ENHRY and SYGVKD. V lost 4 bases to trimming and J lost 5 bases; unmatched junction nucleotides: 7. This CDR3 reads CAISVGREGRDTQYF. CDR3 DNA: TGTGCCATCAGTGTAGGGCGGGAGGGCCGAGATACGCAGTATTTT.

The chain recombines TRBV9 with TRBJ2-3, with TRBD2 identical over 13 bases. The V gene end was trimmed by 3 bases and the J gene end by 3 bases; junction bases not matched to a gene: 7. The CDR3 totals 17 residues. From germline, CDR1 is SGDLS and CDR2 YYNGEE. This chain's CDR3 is CASSAGTSGMLTDTQYF. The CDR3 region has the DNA TGTGCCAGCAGCGCCGGGACTAGCGGGATGTTGACAGATACGCAGTATTTT.

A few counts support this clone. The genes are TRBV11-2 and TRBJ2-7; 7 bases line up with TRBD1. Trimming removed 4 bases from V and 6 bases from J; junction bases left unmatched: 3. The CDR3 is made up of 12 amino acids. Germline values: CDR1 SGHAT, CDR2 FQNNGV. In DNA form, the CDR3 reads TGTGCCAGCAGCTATGGGACAGTCGAGCAGTACTTC. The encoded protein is CASSYGTVEQYF.

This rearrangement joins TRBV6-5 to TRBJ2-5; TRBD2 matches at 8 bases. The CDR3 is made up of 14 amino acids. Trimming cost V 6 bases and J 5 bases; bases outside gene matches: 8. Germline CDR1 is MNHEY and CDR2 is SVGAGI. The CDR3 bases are TGTGCCAGCAGAGCTAGCGGGCGCTCGGAGACCCAGTACTTC. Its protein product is CASRASGRSETQYF.

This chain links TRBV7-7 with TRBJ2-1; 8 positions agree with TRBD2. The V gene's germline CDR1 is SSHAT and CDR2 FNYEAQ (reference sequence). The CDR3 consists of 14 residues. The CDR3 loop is CASGKTSDRNEQFF. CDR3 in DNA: TGTGCTAGCGGGAAGACTAGCGATCGAAATGAGCAGTTCTTC.

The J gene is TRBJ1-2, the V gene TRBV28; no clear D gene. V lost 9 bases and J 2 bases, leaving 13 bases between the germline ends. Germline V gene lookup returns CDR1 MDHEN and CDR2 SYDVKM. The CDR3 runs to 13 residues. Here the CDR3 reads CASLDGRNYGYTF. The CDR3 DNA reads TGTGCCAGTCTCGATGGCAGAAACTATGGCTACACCTTC.

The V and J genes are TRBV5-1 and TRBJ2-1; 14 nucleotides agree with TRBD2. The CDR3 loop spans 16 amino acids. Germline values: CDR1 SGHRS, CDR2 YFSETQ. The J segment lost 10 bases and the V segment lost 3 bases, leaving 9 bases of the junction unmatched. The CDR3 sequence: CASSSGLAGVRAEQFF. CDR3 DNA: TGCGCCAGCAGCTCGGGACTAGCGGGAGTTCGGGCCGAGCAGTTCTTC.

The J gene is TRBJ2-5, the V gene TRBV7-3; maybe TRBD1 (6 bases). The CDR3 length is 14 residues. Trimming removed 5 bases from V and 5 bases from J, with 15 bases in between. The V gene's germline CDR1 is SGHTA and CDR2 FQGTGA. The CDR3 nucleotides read TGTGCCAGCAGCGGATCAGGGGAGAGGGAGACCCAGTACTTC. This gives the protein CASSGSGERETQYF.

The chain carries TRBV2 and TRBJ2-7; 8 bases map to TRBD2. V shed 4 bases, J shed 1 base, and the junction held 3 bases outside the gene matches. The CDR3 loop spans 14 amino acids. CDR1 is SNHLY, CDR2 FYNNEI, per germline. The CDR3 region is CASSGAGGSYEQYF. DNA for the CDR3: TGTGCCAGCAGTGGTGCGGGAGGTTCCTACGAGCAGTACTTC.

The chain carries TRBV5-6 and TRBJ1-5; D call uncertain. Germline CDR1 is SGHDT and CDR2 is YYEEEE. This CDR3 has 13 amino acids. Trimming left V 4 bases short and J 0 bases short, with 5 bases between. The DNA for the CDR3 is TGTGCCAGCAGCCGGGGTAGCAATCAGCCCCAGCATTTT. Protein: CASSRGSNQPQHF.

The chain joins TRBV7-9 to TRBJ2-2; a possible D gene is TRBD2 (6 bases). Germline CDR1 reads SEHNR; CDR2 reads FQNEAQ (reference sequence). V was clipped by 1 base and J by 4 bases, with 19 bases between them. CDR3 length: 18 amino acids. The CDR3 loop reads CASSLGLMTSRGTGELFF. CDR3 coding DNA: TGTGCCAGCAGCTTAGGGCTGATGACTAGTAGGGGCACCGGGGAGCTGTTTTTT.

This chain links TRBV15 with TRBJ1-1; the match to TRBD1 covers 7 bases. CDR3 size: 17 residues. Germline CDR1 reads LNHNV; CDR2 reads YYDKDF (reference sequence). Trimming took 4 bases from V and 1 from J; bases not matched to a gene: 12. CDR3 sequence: CATSIRGAGGRNTEAFF. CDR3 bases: TGTGCCACCAGCATCAGGGGGGCCGGGGGTCGGAACACTGAAGCTTTCTTT.

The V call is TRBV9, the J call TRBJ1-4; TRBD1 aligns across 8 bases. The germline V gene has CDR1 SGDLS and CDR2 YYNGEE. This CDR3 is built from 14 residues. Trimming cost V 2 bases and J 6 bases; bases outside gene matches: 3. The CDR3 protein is CASSVTGVDEKLFF. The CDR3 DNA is TGTGCCAGCAGCGTGACAGGGGTGGATGAAAAACTGTTTTTT. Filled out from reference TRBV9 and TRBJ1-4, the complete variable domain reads DSGVTQTPKHLITATGQRVTLRCSPRSGDLSVYWYQQSLDQGLQFLIQYYNGEERAKGNILERFSAQQFPDLHSELNLSSLELGDSALYFCASSVTGVDEKLFFGSGTQLSVL.

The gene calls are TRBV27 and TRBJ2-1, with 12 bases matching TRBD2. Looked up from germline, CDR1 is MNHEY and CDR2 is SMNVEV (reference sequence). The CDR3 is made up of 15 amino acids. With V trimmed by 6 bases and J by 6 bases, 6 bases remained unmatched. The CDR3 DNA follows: TGTGCCAGCAGACGACTAGCGGGAGCCATCAATGAGCAGTTCTTC. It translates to CASRRLAGAINEQFF.

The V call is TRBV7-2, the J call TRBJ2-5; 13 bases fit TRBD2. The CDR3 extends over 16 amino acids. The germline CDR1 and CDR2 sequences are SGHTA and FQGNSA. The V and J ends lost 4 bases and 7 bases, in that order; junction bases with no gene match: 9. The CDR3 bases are TGTGCCAGCAGCTCGAGGACTAGCGGGAGCTGGGGGACCCAGTACTTC. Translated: CASSSRTSGSWGTQYF.

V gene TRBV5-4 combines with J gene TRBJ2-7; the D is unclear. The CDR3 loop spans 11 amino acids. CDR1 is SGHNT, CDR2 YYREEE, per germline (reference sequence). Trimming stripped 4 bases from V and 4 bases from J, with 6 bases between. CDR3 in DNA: TGTGCCAGCAGCGCCGGTTACGAGCAGTACTTC. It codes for CASSAGYEQYF.

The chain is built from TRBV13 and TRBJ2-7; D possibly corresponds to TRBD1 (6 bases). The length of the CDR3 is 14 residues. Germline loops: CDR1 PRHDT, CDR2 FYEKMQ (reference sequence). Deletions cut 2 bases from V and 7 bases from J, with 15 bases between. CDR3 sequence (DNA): TGTGCCAGCAGCTTATCTCAGGGGTTGGGTGAGCAGTACTTC. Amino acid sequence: CASSLSQGLGEQYF.

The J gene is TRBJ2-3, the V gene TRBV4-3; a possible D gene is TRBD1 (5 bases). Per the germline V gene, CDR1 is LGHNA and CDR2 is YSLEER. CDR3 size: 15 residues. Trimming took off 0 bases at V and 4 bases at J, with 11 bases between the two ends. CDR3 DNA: TGCGCCAGCAGCCAAGACGCAGGGCGTTCAGATACGCAGTATTTT. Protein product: CASSQDAGRSDTQYF.

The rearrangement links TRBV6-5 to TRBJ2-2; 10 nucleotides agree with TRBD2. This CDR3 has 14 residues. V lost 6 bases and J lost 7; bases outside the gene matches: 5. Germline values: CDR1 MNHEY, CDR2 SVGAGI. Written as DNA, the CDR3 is TGTGCCAGCAGCCTAGCGGGAGTGGTCGGGGAGCTGTTTTTT. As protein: CASSLAGVVGELFF.

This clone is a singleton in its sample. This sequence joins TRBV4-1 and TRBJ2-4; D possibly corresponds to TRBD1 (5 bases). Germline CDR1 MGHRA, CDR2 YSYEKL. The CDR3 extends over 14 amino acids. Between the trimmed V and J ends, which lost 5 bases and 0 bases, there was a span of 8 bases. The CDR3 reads CASSDSLAKNIQYF. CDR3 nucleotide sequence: TGCGCCAGCAGCGACAGTCTAGCCAAAAACATTCAGTACTTC.

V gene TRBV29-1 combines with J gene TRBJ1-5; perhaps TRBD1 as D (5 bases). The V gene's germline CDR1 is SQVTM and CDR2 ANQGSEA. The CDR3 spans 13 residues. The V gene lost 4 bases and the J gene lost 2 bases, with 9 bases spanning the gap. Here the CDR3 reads CSVGSGGNQPQHF. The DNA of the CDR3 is TGCAGCGTTGGTTCGGGGGGCAATCAGCCCCAGCATTTT.